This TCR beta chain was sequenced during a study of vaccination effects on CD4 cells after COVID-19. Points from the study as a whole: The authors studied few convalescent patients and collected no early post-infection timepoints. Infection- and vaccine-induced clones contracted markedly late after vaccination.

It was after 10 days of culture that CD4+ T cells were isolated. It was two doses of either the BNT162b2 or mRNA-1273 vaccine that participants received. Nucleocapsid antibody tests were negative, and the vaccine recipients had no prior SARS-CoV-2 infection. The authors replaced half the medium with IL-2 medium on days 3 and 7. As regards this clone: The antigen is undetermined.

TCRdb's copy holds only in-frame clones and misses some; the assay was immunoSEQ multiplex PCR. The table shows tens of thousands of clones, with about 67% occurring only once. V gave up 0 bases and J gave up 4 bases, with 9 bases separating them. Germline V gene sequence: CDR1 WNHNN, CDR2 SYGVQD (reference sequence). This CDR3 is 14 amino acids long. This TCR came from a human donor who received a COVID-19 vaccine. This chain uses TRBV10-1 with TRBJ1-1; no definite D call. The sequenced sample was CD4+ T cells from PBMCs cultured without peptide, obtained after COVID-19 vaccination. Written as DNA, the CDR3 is TGCGCCAGCAGTGAGTCCAGAGAAGCCACTGAAGCTTTCTTT. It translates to CASSESREATEAFF.